The 15 T cell receptor beta chains given below trace back to one sample, sequenced in a study of blood T cell repertoires in COVID-19. TCRdb keeps only in-frame clones here, not all; method: immunoSEQ multiplex PCR. Of 250,000 to 300,000 clones listed, more than 70% are singletons. Sequencing was performed on PBMCs or T cells enriched from blood (not recorded which). These receptors all come from a woman aged 60 to 75 in a cohort exposed to, infected with or recovered from COVID-19 (not recorded which).

The chain joins TRBV28 to TRBJ1-2, with D possibly matching TRBD1 (6 bases). Germline assignment: CDR1 MDHEN and CDR2 SYDVKM. Trimming pared 6 bases from V and 0 bases from J, leaving 20 bases between. The CDR3 totals 17 residues. The CDR3: CASRVREGERANYGYTF. The CDR3 DNA sequence: TGTGCCAGCAGAGTTCGGGAGGGGGAGCGAGCTAACTATGGCTACACCTTC.

Note on this clone: Other DNA sequences of this sample code for an identical CDR3. The chain combines TRBV18 with TRBJ1-1, with 9 positions matching TRBD1. Trimming cost V 4 bases and J 1 base; bases outside gene matches: 1. The CDR3 loop spans 14 amino acids. The germline V gene encodes CDR1 KGHSH and CDR2 LQKENI. CDR3 protein: CASSRTGENTEAFF. CDR3 nucleotide sequence: TGTGCCAGCTCACGGACAGGGGAGAACACTGAAGCTTTCTTT.

The rearrangement uses TRBV28 and TRBJ2-3; 7 nucleotides line up with TRBD2. The length of the CDR3 is 12 residues. J lost 1 base, V lost 8 bases, and 0 bases had no gene match. Germline V gene sequence: CDR1 MDHEN, CDR2 SYDVKM. The chain's CDR3 is CASGGGTDTQYF. The CDR3 nucleotides read TGTGCCAGCGGGGGGGGCACAGATACGCAGTATTTT.

The chain couples TRBV2 to TRBJ1-6, with a tentative D call TRBD1 (5 bases). In germline, CDR1 is SNHLY, CDR2 FYNNEI. The CDR3 is made up of 14 amino acids. The V end lost 7 bases, the J end lost 6 bases, and 13 bases lay between the germline ends. Here the CDR3 reads CASTERGGNSPLHF. The DNA for the CDR3 is TGTGCCAGCACCGAAAGGGGAGGTAATTCACCCCTCCACTTT.

This clone was recorded a few times. The chain is built from TRBV7-2 and TRBJ2-2; D is undetermined. Germline CDR1 SGHTA, CDR2 FQGNSA. The V end lost 0 bases, the J end lost 6 bases, and 11 bases lay between the germline ends. The CDR3 is made up of 15 amino acids. CDR3 in amino acids: CASSLAGMSSGELFF. The CDR3 DNA reads as TGTGCCAGCAGCTTAGCTGGTATGAGCTCCGGGGAGCTGTTTTTT.

V is TRBV7-6 and J is TRBJ2-7; D remains unclear. The CDR3 length is 15 residues. Germline V gene data show CDR1 as SGHVS and CDR2 as FNYEAQ. V was cut by 1 base and J by 2 bases, with 12 bases left in between. CDR3 DNA: TGTGCCAGCAGCTTAGAGCCAGGCAGGACCTACGAGCAGTACTTC. This gives the protein CASSLEPGRTYEQYF.

This rearrangement joins TRBV6-5 to TRBJ1-1, with no clear D. Germline values: CDR1 MNHEY, CDR2 SVGAGI. Trimming pared 6 bases from V and 1 base from J, leaving 6 bases between. The CDR3 covers 12 residues. CDR3 loop: CASSQWNTEAFF. The CDR3 nucleotides are TGTGCCAGCAGCCAGTGGAACACTGAAGCTTTCTTT.

J is TRBJ2-1 and V is TRBV11-3, with TRBD1 identical over 8 bases. With V trimmed by 3 bases and J by 4 bases, 8 bases remained unmatched. Per germline, CDR1 SGHNT and CDR2 YENEEA. The CDR3 runs 16 residues. The CDR3 DNA sequence: TGTGCCAGCAGCTTCCGGTCTGGACAGGGTTACAATGAGCAGTTCTTC. It specifies CASSFRSGQGYNEQFF. Full variable domain (remainder filled in from reference TRBV11-3 and TRBJ2-1): EAGVVQSPRYKIIEKKQPVAFWCNPISGHNTLYWYLQNLGQGPELLIRYENEEAVDDSQLPKDRFSAERLKGVDSTLKIQPAELGDSAVYLCASSFRSGQGYNEQFFGPGTRLTVL.

V is TRBV14 and J is TRBJ2-7, with 12 bases aligning to TRBD1. Germline lookup yields CDR1 SGHDN and CDR2 FVKESK. The CDR3 consists of 16 residues. Germline trimming cut 3 bases from V and 5 bases from J; bases unmatched to any gene: 8. This CDR3 reads CASSQVGQGATDEQYF. The DNA for the CDR3 is TGTGCCAGCAGCCAGGTGGGACAGGGGGCAACAGACGAGCAGTACTTC.

The J gene is TRBJ1-4, the V gene TRBV28; TRBD1 agrees at 8 bases. There are 15 residues in the CDR3. Losses at the gene ends were 2 bases for V and 6 bases for J; bases not matched to a gene: 5. Germline V gene sequence: CDR1 MDHEN, CDR2 SYDVKM. The CDR3 reads CASSLGQGIHEKLFF. CDR3 sequence (DNA): TGTGCCAGCAGTTTAGGACAGGGTATACATGAAAAACTGTTTTTT.

The rearrangement links TRBV28 to TRBJ1-5; TRBD1 matches at 8 bases. The CDR3 spans 17 residues. CDR1 and CDR2 (germline): MDHEN, SYDVKM. V dropped 2 bases and J dropped 0; count of bases not matched to a gene: 6. In DNA form, the CDR3 reads TGTGCCAGCAGTTTAGCCAATGACAGGGGTAGCAATCAGCCCCAGCATTTT. Protein: CASSLANDRGSNQPQHF.

The genes are TRBV10-3 and TRBJ2-7, with unresolved D. Trimming left V 4 bases short and J 0 bases short, with 10 bases between. The CDR3 covers 14 residues. Per germline, CDR1 ENHRY and CDR2 SYGVKD. The CDR3 sequence is CAISGQVNSYEQYF. As DNA, the CDR3 is TGTGCCATCAGTGGCCAGGTTAACTCCTACGAGCAGTACTTC.

This rearrangement joins TRBV24-1 to TRBJ2-3; 11 nucleotides agree with TRBD2. The CDR3 is 19 residues long. Trimming took 4 bases from V and 2 from J; bases not matched to a gene: 13. Germline V gives CDR1 KGHDR, CDR2 SFDVKD. CDR3 bases: TGTGCCACCAGTGACCCCCTTAAAGCGACTAGCGGGAACACAGATACGCAGTATTTT. Its translation is CATSDPLKATSGNTDTQYF.

V is TRBV3-1 (or the pseudogene TRBV3-2) and J is TRBJ2-1; 10 bases align to TRBD1. The V segment lost 6 bases and the J segment 2 bases; nucleotides outside the gene matches: 4. Germline lookup yields CDR1 LGHDT and CDR2 YNNKEL (reference sequence). The CDR3 is 15 amino acids. The CDR3 sequence: CASRKDRGAYNEQFF. CDR3 nucleotide sequence: TGTGCCAGCAGGAAGGACAGGGGGGCCTACAATGAGCAGTTCTTC.

J is TRBJ1-6 and V is TRBV7-9; the match to TRBD1 covers 7 bases. The CDR3 sequence is 14 residues long. V was clipped by 6 bases and J by 10 bases; unmatched bases: 9. Germline V gives CDR1 SEHNR, CDR2 FQNEAQ (reference sequence). CDR3 amino acids: CASRRTGELSPLHF. The DNA of the CDR3 is TGTGCCAGCAGACGTACAGGGGAGCTCTCACCCCTCCACTTT.